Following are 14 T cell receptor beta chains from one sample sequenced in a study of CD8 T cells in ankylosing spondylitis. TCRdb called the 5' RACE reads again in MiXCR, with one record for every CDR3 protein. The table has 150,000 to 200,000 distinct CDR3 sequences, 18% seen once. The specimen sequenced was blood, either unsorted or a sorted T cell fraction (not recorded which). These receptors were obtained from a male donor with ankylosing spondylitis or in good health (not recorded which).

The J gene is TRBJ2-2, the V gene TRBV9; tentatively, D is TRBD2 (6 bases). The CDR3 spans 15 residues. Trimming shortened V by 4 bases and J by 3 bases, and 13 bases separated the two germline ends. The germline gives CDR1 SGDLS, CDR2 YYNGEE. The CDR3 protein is CASSIDGTYTGELFF. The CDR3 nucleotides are TGTGCCAGCAGCATCGACGGGACTTACACCGGGGAGCTGTTTTTT.

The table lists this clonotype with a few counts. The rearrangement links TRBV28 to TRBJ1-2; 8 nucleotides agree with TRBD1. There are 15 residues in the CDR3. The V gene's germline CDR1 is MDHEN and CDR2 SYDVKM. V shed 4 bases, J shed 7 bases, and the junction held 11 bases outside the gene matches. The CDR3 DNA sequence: TGTGCCAGCAGTTCCAAAGTTCAGGGGGCGCGTGGCTACACCTTC. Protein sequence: CASSSKVQGARGYTF.

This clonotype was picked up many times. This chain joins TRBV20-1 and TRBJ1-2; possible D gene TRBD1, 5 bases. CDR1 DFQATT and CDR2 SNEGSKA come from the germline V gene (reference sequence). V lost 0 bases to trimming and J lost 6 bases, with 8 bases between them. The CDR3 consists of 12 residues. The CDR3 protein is CSARETEDGYTF. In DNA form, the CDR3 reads TGCAGTGCTAGAGAGACAGAAGATGGCTACACCTTC.

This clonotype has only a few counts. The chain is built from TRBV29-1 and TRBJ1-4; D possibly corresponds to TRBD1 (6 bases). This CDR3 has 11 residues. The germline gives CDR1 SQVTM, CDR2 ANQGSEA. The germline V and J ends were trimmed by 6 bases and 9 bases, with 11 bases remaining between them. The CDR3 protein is CSVVGGQKLFF. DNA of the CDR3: TGCAGCGTCGTTGGGGGGCAAAAACTGTTTTTT. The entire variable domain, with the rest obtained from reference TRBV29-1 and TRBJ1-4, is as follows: SAVISQKPSRDICQRGTSLTIQCQVDSQVTMMFWYRQQPGQSLTLIATANQGSEATYESGFVIDKFPISRPNLTFSTLTVSNMSPEDSSIYLCSVVGGQKLFFGSGTQLSVL.

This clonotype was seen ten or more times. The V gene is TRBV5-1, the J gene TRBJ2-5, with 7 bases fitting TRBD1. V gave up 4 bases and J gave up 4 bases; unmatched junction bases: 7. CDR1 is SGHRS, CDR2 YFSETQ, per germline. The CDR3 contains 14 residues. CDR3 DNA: TGCGCCAGCAGCCTTACAGGGGAAGGAGAGACCCAGTACTTC. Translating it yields CASSLTGEGETQYF.

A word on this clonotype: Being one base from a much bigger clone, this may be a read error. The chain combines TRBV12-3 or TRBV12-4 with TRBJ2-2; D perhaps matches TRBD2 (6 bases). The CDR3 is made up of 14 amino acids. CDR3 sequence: CTSSFGAGTGELFF. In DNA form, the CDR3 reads TGTACCAGCAGTTTTGGGGCGGGGACCGGGGAGCTGTTTTTT.

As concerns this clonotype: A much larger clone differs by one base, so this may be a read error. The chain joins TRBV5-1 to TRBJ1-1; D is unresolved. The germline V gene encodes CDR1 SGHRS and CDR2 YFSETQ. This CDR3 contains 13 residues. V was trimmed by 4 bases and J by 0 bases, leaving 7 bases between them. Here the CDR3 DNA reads TGCGCCAGCAGCGGGAGGGTGAACACTGAAGCTTTCTTT. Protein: CASSGRVNTEAFF. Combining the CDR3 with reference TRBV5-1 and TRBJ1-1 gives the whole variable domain KAGVTQTPRYLIKTRGQQVTLSCSPISGHRSVSWYQQTPGQGLQFLFEYFSETQRNKGNFPGRFSGRQFSNSRSEMNVSTLELGDSALYLCASSGRVNTEAFFGQGTRLTVV.

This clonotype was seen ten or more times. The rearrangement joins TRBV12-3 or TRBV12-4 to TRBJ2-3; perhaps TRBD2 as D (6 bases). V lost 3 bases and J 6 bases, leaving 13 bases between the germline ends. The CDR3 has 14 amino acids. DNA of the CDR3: TGTGCCAGCAGTTTGTTGGGACTGACGGATACGCAGTATTTT. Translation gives CASSLLGLTDTQYF.

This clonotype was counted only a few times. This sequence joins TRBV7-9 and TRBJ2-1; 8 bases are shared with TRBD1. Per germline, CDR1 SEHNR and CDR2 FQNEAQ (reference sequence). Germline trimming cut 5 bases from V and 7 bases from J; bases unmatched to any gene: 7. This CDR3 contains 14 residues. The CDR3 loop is CASSGQGIWNEQFF. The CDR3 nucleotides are TGTGCCAGCAGCGGACAGGGTATATGGAATGAGCAGTTCTTC.

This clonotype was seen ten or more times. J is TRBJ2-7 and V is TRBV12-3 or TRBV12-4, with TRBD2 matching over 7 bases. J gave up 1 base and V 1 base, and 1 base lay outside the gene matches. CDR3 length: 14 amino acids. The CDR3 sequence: CASSLERDSYEQYF. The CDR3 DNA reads TGTGCCAGCAGTTTAGAGCGGGATTCCTACGAGCAGTACTTC.

CDR3 in amino acids: CASSRTTSGGGSDTQYF. The CDR3 nucleotides are TGTGCCAGCAGCCGGACCACTAGCGGAGGGGGGTCAGATACGCAGTATTTT. The V and J genes are TRBV7-2 and TRBJ2-3, with TRBD2 matching over 8 bases. The CDR3 extends over 17 amino acids. V was clipped by 5 bases and J by 4 bases; unmatched bases: 14. Germline lookup yields CDR1 SGHTA and CDR2 FQGNSA. Full variable domain (rest looked up from reference TRBV7-2 and TRBJ2-3): GAGVSQSPSNKVTEKGKDVELRCDPISGHTALYWYRQSLGQGLEFLIYFQGNSAPDKSGLPSDRFSAERTGGSVSTLTIQRTQQEDSAVYLCASSRTTSGGGSDTQYFGPGTRLTVL.

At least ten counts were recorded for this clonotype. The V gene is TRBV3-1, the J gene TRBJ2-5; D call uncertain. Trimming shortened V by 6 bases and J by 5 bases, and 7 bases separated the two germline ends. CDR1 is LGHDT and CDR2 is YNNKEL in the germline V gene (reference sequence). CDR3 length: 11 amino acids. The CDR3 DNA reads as TGTGCCAGCAGGGATTTCGAGACCCAGTACTTC. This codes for CASRDFETQYF.

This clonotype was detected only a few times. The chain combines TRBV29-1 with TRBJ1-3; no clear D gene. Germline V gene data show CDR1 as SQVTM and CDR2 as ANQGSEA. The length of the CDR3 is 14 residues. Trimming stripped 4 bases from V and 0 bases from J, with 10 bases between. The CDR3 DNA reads TGCAGCGTTGCTCCTACCAACTCTGGAAACACCATATATTTT. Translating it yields CSVAPTNSGNTIYF.

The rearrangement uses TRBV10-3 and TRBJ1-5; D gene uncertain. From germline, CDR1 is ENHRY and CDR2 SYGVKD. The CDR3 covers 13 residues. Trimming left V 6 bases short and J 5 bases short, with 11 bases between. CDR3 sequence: CAISPMGDQPQHF. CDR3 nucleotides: TGTGCCATCAGCCCGATGGGCGATCAGCCCCAGCATTTT.